The source of this TCR beta chain is a study of PD-1 blockade in classical Hodgkin lymphoma. Time point of the sample: cycle 4 day 1 (C4D1), after less than 7 weeks of nivolumab. Each patient experienced a relapse that followed autologous stem cell transplantation, and brentuximab vedotin exposure varied. Germline V CDR1 and CDR2: MNHEY, SVGAGI. Trimming removed 2 bases from V and 4 bases from J, with 9 bases in between. CDR3 length: 15 residues. Data came from immunoSEQ multiplex PCR; TCRdb stores just in-frame clones and leaves some out. The sample lists about 47,000 clones, roughly 80% occurring once.

The specimen was peripheral blood mononuclear cells (PBMCs), collected before the fourth cycle of nivolumab. The receptor's source is a human donor with classical Hodgkin lymphoma. V gene TRBV6-5 combines with J gene TRBJ1-6; the D is unclear. CDR3 loop: CASSYRLTYNSPLHF. CDR3 DNA: TGTGCCAGCAGTTACCGTCTCACGTATAATTCACCCCTCCACTTT.